The next 23 T cell receptor beta chains were all read from a single sample in a study of T cell responses to AZD1222 COVID-19 vaccine. Generated by immunoSEQ multiplex PCR, the TCRdb table keeps only in-frame clones and is missing some. Of some 110,000 clones in the sample, roughly 84% are singletons; the top ten hold around 7.5%. The specimen comprised peripheral blood, sampled on day 0 of AZD1222 vaccination. These receptors were obtained from an adult in good health.

This clone came up a few times. The chain is built from TRBV3-1 (or the pseudogene TRBV3-2) and TRBJ2-7, with D possibly TRBD2 on 6 matching bases. The germline gives CDR1 LGHDT, CDR2 YNNKEL (reference sequence). V gave up 1 base and J gave up 4 bases, with 11 bases separating them. There are 14 residues in the CDR3. The CDR3 DNA follows: TGTGCCAGCAGCCAAGTCGGGAGTCTGTACGAGCAGTACTTC. The encoded protein is CASSQVGSLYEQYF.

The chain employs TRBV18 and TRBJ1-2, with D possibly being TRBD1 (6 bases). Germline V lookup: CDR1 KGHSH, CDR2 LQKENI. CDR3 length: 15 amino acids. With 4 bases removed from V and 1 base from J, the gap between germline ends came to 13 bases. The CDR3 DNA reads TGTGCCAGCTCACTGGCCCGGGACATTAACTATGGCTACACCTTC. Encoded protein: CASSLARDINYGYTF.

V usage is TRBV3-1 (or the pseudogene TRBV3-2) and J usage is TRBJ1-5; D remains unclear. Germline V gene data show CDR1 as LGHDT and CDR2 as YNNKEL (reference sequence). Trimming took 3 bases from V and 4 from J, leaving 7 bases between them. The CDR3 sequence is 13 residues long. In nucleotides, the CDR3 is TGTGCCAGCAGCCAGGCCCCGAATCAGCCCCAGCATTTT. It yields the protein CASSQAPNQPQHF.

This clone was seen more than once but under ten times. The chain recombines TRBV28 with TRBJ1-2, with TRBD1 as a possible D gene (6 bases). The V gene lost 2 bases and the J gene lost 6 bases, with 13 bases spanning the gap. The CDR3 has 14 residues. Germline lookup yields CDR1 MDHEN and CDR2 SYDVKM. The CDR3 DNA sequence: TGTGCCAGCAGTTTAGGGGTCAGGGGACATGGCTACACCTTC. It specifies CASSLGVRGHGYTF.

This chain joins TRBV3-1 (or the pseudogene TRBV3-2) and TRBJ2-4, with D perhaps assigned TRBD1 or TRBD2 (6 bases each). CDR1 and CDR2 from the germline V gene are LGHDT and YNNKEL (reference sequence). V was trimmed by 5 bases and J by 15 bases, leaving 20 bases between them. CDR3 length: 13 residues. CDR3 sequence (DNA): TGTGCCAGCAGCAACCAGCGACAGGAGGGTCGGTACTTC. As protein: CASSNQRQEGRYF.

This chain uses TRBV9 with TRBJ1-2; weak D call: TRBD1 (5 bases). Trimming left V 7 bases short and J 8 bases short, with 15 bases between. The length of the CDR3 is 12 residues. The V gene's germline CDR1 is SGDLS and CDR2 YYNGEE. The CDR3 region is CASEDEGVGYTF. The CDR3 coding sequence is TGTGCCAGCGAGGATGAAGGGGTCGGCTACACCTTC.

This rearrangement joins TRBV9 to TRBJ2-3, with 11 bases fitting TRBD2. The CDR3 extends over 15 amino acids. V shed 0 bases and J 4 bases; nucleotides not matched to a gene: 1. Germline CDR1 is SGDLS and CDR2 is YYNGEE. CDR3 sequence reads: CASSVELAGADTQYF. The CDR3 DNA sequence: TGTGCCAGCAGCGTAGAACTAGCGGGGGCAGATACGCAGTATTTT.

The rearrangement joins TRBV4-1 to TRBJ2-7, with TRBD1 matching 8 bases. This CDR3 spans 15 amino acids. Germline trimming cut 0 bases from V and 4 bases from J; bases unmatched to any gene: 5. Germline V CDR1 and CDR2: MGHRA, YSYEKL. In DNA form, the CDR3 reads TGCGCCAGCAGCCAAGACCCAGGGGGCGAGTACGAGCAGTACTTC. It codes for CASSQDPGGEYEQYF.

The chain recombines TRBV15 with TRBJ1-4; D is uncertain. V was pared by 3 bases and J by 0 bases, with 11 bases between. The CDR3 has 16 amino acids. In germline, CDR1 is LNHNV, CDR2 YYDKDF (reference sequence). CDR3 region: CATSRDHIATNEKLFF. Written as DNA, the CDR3 is TGTGCCACCAGCAGGGACCACATTGCAACTAATGAAAAACTGTTTTTT.

Remarks on this clone: A junction boundary mismatches the germline segment, possibly from a read error. V and J are TRBV19 and TRBJ2-3; D remains unclear. Germline V lookup: CDR1 LNHDA, CDR2 SQIVND (reference sequence). CDR3 length: 14 residues. CDR3 region: CASSIAGSRDTQYF. The CDR3 region has the DNA TGTGCCAGTAGTATAGCGGGTAGCAGAGATACGCAGTATTTT.

The chain joins TRBV28 to TRBJ2-2, with a weak D call TRBD1 (6 bases). Germline CDR1 reads MDHEN; CDR2 reads SYDVKM. This CDR3 spans 14 amino acids. Trimming pared 3 bases from V and 4 bases from J, leaving 9 bases between. CDR3 protein: CASSFRGATGELFF. CDR3 in DNA: TGTGCCAGCAGTTTCAGGGGCGCCACCGGGGAGCTGTTTTTT.

The chain employs TRBV4-1 and TRBJ1-5; D gene ambiguous. Trimming shortened V by 0 bases and J by 5 bases, and 5 bases separated the two germline ends. The CDR3 extends over 13 amino acids. Germline lookup yields CDR1 MGHRA and CDR2 YSYEKL. CDR3 sequence: CASSQERYQPQHF. CDR3 nucleotide sequence: TGCGCCAGCAGCCAAGAGCGCTATCAGCCCCAGCATTTT.

The chain joins TRBV30 to TRBJ1-1; weak D call: TRBD1 (6 bases). The CDR3 loop spans 12 amino acids. Germline CDR1 is GTSNPN and CDR2 is SVGIG (reference sequence). V was cut by 5 bases and J by 7 bases, with 14 bases left in between. The CDR3 is CAWETGYGEAFF. The CDR3 region has the DNA TGTGCCTGGGAAACAGGGTACGGTGAAGCTTTCTTT.

The chain is built from TRBV2 and TRBJ1-4; D gene ambiguous. Germline CDR1 and CDR2: SNHLY and FYNNEI. Trimming removed 8 bases at V and 3 bases at J, with 16 bases between. This CDR3 is built from 15 residues. DNA of the CDR3: TGTGCCAGCTACTTGCTCCGGTCGGCTAATGAAAAACTGTTTTTT. This translates into CASYLLRSANEKLFF.

The chain couples TRBV3-1 (or the pseudogene TRBV3-2) to TRBJ1-1; D ambiguous. The germline V and J ends were trimmed by 0 bases and 1 base, with 12 bases remaining between them. Germline V gene lookup returns CDR1 LGHDT and CDR2 YNNKEL (reference sequence). This CDR3 spans 16 amino acids. The CDR3 sequence is CASSQDFRHRNTEAFF. CDR3 nucleotide sequence: TGTGCCAGCAGCCAAGATTTCCGACACAGGAACACTGAAGCTTTCTTT.

The J gene is TRBJ1-1, the V gene TRBV2; perhaps TRBD1 as D (5 bases). The CDR3 has 16 residues. The V gene lost 3 bases and the J gene lost 3 bases, with 17 bases spanning the gap. Germline values: CDR1 SNHLY, CDR2 FYNNEI. As DNA, the CDR3 is TGTGCCAGCAGTGATCCCAACTCCGGGACGGACACTGAAGCTTTCTTT. This sequence encodes CASSDPNSGTDTEAFF.

The J gene is TRBJ1-1, the V gene TRBV6-1, with D maybe TRBD1 (6 bases). The CDR3 has 15 amino acids. Germline V gene data show CDR1 as MNHNS and CDR2 as SASEGT. The germline V and J ends were trimmed by 2 bases and 1 base, with 11 bases remaining between them. The CDR3 nucleotides read TGTGCCAGCAGTGAACGAAACAGGGAGAACACTGAAGCTTTCTTT. This translates into CASSERNRENTEAFF.

The rearrangement joins TRBV5-1 to TRBJ2-7; 7 bases map to TRBD1. Germline values: CDR1 SGHRS, CDR2 YFSETQ. With V trimmed by 4 bases and J by 1 base, 5 bases remained unmatched. The CDR3 has 14 amino acids. In DNA form, the CDR3 reads TGCGCCAGCAGCACCGGGACAGATTCCTACGAGCAGTACTTC. Translated: CASSTGTDSYEQYF.

The chain is built from TRBV3-1 (or the pseudogene TRBV3-2) and TRBJ2-1; D gene uncertain. V shed 1 base and J shed 0 bases, with 7 bases lying between them. CDR1 LGHDT and CDR2 YNNKEL come from the germline V gene (reference sequence). This CDR3 is 15 amino acids long. The CDR3 DNA reads TGTGCCAGCAGCCAAGGGACGGGCTCCTACAATGAGCAGTTCTTC. It yields the protein CASSQGTGSYNEQFF.

This clone was counted only a few times. V and J are TRBV19 and TRBJ1-4, with D possibly matching TRBD1 (6 bases). There are 14 residues in the CDR3. In germline, CDR1 is LNHDA, CDR2 SQIVND (reference sequence). V was shortened by 3 bases and J by 9 bases, with 14 bases between the two germline ends. In DNA form, the CDR3 reads TGTGCCAGTAGTATTCGGGACAAGAGCAAAAAACTGTTTTTT. The encoded protein is CASSIRDKSKKLFF.

The chain links TRBV7-9 to TRBJ1-5; 7 positions agree with TRBD1. This CDR3 spans 14 amino acids. CDR1 and CDR2 from the germline V gene are SEHNR and FQNEAQ (reference sequence). V gave up 5 bases and J gave up 10 bases; unmatched junction bases: 11. Here the CDR3 reads CASSQDRLSDPQHF. The CDR3, as DNA: TGTGCCAGCAGCCAGGACAGGTTATCAGATCCCCAGCATTTT.

Relative to its sample, this clone is medium-sized (0.01 to 0.1%). The chain uses TRBV6-4 and TRBJ2-3; 9 nucleotides align to TRBD2. The germline CDR1 and CDR2 sequences are MRHNA and SNTAGT. The CDR3 is 15 residues long. J lost 0 bases, V lost 5 bases, and 3 bases had no gene match. The CDR3 here is CASSSTSGSTDTQYF. CDR3 DNA: TGTGCCAGCAGTTCCACTAGCGGGAGCACAGATACGCAGTATTTT.

This clone has more than one count but fewer than ten. The J gene is TRBJ1-4, the V gene TRBV27; TRBD1 aligns across 10 bases. Per the germline V gene, CDR1 is MNHEY and CDR2 is SMNVEV (reference sequence). V lost 5 bases to trimming and J lost 7 bases; unmatched junction nucleotides: 4. The CDR3 is 14 amino acids. This chain's CDR3 is CASSKTGGREKLFF. The CDR3 DNA is TGTGCCAGCAGTAAGACAGGGGGCCGTGAAAAACTGTTTTTT.